This TCR beta chain is drawn from a study of CD8+CD57+ T cells in acquired aplastic anemia (dated by TCRdb to the late 2010s). Some background on the complete study: A mean of approximately 3 ug of DNA, ranging from roughly 0.19 to 27.4 ug, was extracted from sorted CD4+ and CD8+ cells. CD8+CD57+ expansion was defined as frequency above the mean frequency observed in healthy subjects.

Study-level results and caveats: No significant difference in CD8+ Simpson's diversity was found between patients and healthy controls (P=0.060). Roughly 29 CD8+ CDR3 sequences were shared between patients and controls but appeared highly expressed in patients and within their immunodominant clones.

A word on this clonotype: The antigen this receptor binds is unknown. This may be a read error: a much more frequent sequence differs by one nucleotide.

Expansion of CD8+CD57+ cells had been shown by flow cytometry in the patients chosen for sequencing. Every patient had a diagnosis of severe acquired aplastic anemia based on International Study of Aplastic Anemia and Agranulocytosis and Camitta criteria. No therapy had been received by the patients at the time of blood sampling. The study deep-sequenced TCR repertoires of sorted CD4+ and CD8+ blood T cells from severe aplastic anemia patients and healthy subjects. Patients were enrolled in the USA under clinicaltrials.gov protocols 00001620, 01623167, 00001397, 00071045, 00081523 and 00961064. Ficoll-Paque density gradient centrifugation was used to isolate peripheral blood mononuclear cells. Before DNA was extracted, CD4+ and CD8+ T cells were sorted using either FACS or magnetic beads. TCR beta VDJ combination and CDR3 sequence profiling used genomic DNA as the template. TCR repertoire sequencing was run on an Illumina HiSeq 2000. Per the original workflow: Repertoires were assessed using TRBV/TRBJ rearrangement plots, CDR3 size and DJ length profiles, and Simpson's diversity index. The most abundant DNA sequence in the deep sequencing data was defined as the immunodominant clone. CDR3 amino acid sequences were checked for sharing across subjects and were also compared against the VDJdb database and published repertoires. TCRdb reprocessing: public reads trimmed at Q25 with fastp, clones called with MiXCR, in-frame beta chains kept. Rows are unified per CDR3 protein, each entry keeping the most common DNA and genes. These V and J calls derive from TCRdb rather than the authors' analysis. The table for this sample lists 210,000 or so distinct CDR3 sequences; over 40% of them were counted only once. Nearly 20% of the sample is in the top ten clones.

Sequenced input: sorted CD4+, CD8+, or CD8+CD57+ T cells (not recorded which) from PBMCs. The sequence was obtained from a human donor with aplastic anemia.

The DNA sequence is given as TGTGCCGGTCGGGGGACGTCCCTTACAGATACGCAGTATTTT. This codes for CAGRGTSLTDTQYF. The chain is made from TRBV10-3 and TRBJ2-3; TRBD2 is possibly the D segment (6 matching bases). The CDR3 has 14 amino acids, counting the end cysteine and phenylalanine. Only CDR3 DNA is held: 42 bases, read in frame from base 1. CDR1 and CDR2 are drawn from the germline V gene: ENHRY, SYGVKD. V is pared back by 11 bases and J by 3 bases, with 18 bases lying between the germline termini.